The 20 T cell receptor beta chains below were found in one sample sequenced in a study of T cell responses to AZD1222 COVID-19 vaccine. TCRdb's copy holds only in-frame clones and misses some; the assay was immunoSEQ multiplex PCR. This repertoire shows some 110,000 clones, 80% to 90% found once; its top ten account for about 3%. Material: peripheral blood, obtained on day 0 of AZD1222 vaccination. Every receptor here comes from an adult in good health.

This rearrangement joins TRBV24-1 to TRBJ2-3, with D perhaps matching TRBD2 (5 bases). The CDR3 loop spans 13 amino acids. V was pared by 7 bases and J by 0 bases, with 7 bases between. Germline CDR1 KGHDR, CDR2 SFDVKD. The CDR3 spells CATRRGSTDTQYF. The CDR3, as DNA: TGTGCCACCAGGCGCGGGAGCACAGATACGCAGTATTTT.

The chain employs TRBV15 and TRBJ1-5; D gene unclear. CDR1 is LNHNV, CDR2 YYDKDF, per germline (reference sequence). This CDR3 is built from 12 residues. The V end lost 5 bases, the J end lost 3 bases, and 5 bases lay between the germline ends. CDR3 bases: TGTGCCACCAGCGGACTCAATCAGCCCCAGCATTTT. Encoded protein: CATSGLNQPQHF.

This chain connects TRBV7-2 to TRBJ2-7, with a weak D call TRBD2 (6 bases). Trimming removed 5 bases from V and 4 bases from J, with 15 bases in between. This CDR3 has 14 residues. CDR1 and CDR2 (germline): SGHTA, FQGNSA. In DNA form, the CDR3 reads TGTGCCAGCAGCCCGGGACTCGACGGGTACGAGCAGTACTTC. Its translation: CASSPGLDGYEQYF.

The rearrangement joins TRBV28 to TRBJ2-3, with a tentative D call TRBD1 (5 bases). Germline V gives CDR1 MDHEN, CDR2 SYDVKM. This CDR3 has 14 amino acids. Trimming left V 3 bases short and J 0 bases short, with 7 bases between. Here the CDR3 DNA reads TGTGCCAGCAGTTTTCCAGGGAGCACAGATACGCAGTATTTT. Its protein product is CASSFPGSTDTQYF.

This chain uses TRBV6-2 or TRBV6-3 with TRBJ1-1; D possibly corresponds to TRBD1 (5 bases). Trimming took 5 bases from V and 4 from J, leaving 11 bases between them. This CDR3 spans 13 amino acids. Germline CDR1 and CDR2: MNHEY and SVGEGT. CDR3 sequence reads: CASSLLQGTEAFF. The CDR3 DNA reads TGTGCCAGCAGTCTACTTCAGGGCACTGAAGCTTTCTTT.

The gene calls are TRBV12-3 or TRBV12-4 and TRBJ1-5, with D hard to call. V dropped 8 bases and J dropped 2 bases, with 7 bases sitting between them. CDR3 length equals 12 residues. The CDR3 sequence: CASGVGNQPQHF. The CDR3 bases are TGTGCCAGCGGGGTAGGCAATCAGCCCCAGCATTTT.

The gene calls are TRBV19 and TRBJ1-1; 7 bases are shared with TRBD1. J was trimmed by 10 bases and V by 5 bases; bases with no gene match: 22. This CDR3 is built from 17 residues. Germline V gene sequence: CDR1 LNHDA, CDR2 SQIVND (reference sequence). CDR3 DNA sequence: TGTGCCAGTAGTCCTGGAACAGGGGCTCGATCCATCGAGGGAGCTTTCTTT. Protein product: CASSPGTGARSIEGAFF.

This clone was counted once. The CDR3 DNA sequence: TGTGCCAGCAGCCAAGCGAGAGGGACTTCCGAAGACAATGAGCAGTTCTTC. The encoded protein is CASSQARGTSEDNEQFF. This chain joins TRBV4-2 and TRBJ2-1, with D possibly being TRBD2 (6 bases). CDR3 length: 17 amino acids. Trimming took 1 base from V and 5 from J, leaving 18 bases between them. Germline V CDR1 and CDR2: LGHNA, YNFKEQ.

The rearrangement uses TRBV18 and TRBJ1-4; D is unresolved. V was pared by 1 base and J by 5 bases, with 11 bases between. This CDR3 has 15 residues. Looked up from germline, CDR1 is KGHSH and CDR2 is LQKENI. The CDR3 is CASSPLRESNEKLFF. The CDR3 DNA sequence: TGTGCCAGCTCACCACTGCGTGAATCGAATGAAAAACTGTTTTTT.

This chain joins TRBV7-9 and TRBJ2-7; 11 bases fit TRBD2. The CDR3 sequence is 14 residues long. Germline CDR1 is SEHNR and CDR2 is FQNEAQ (reference sequence). J was trimmed by 2 bases and V by 5 bases; bases with no gene match: 2. The CDR3 loop is CASSPSGGPYEQYF. As DNA, the CDR3 is TGTGCCAGCAGCCCTAGCGGGGGGCCCTACGAGCAGTACTTC.

The chain has TRBV10-2 and TRBJ1-4, with a tentative D call TRBD1 (5 bases). This CDR3 spans 13 amino acids. Germline V gene sequence: CDR1 WSHSY, CDR2 SAAADI. Deletions cut 0 bases from V and 10 bases from J, with 9 bases between. CDR3 protein: CASSESTGGKLFF. The CDR3 region has the DNA TGCGCCAGCAGTGAGTCGACTGGGGGAAAACTGTTTTTT.

V and J are TRBV7-9 and TRBJ1-4; D remains unclear. Trimming cost V 3 bases and J 2 bases, with 13 bases left between them. The CDR3 runs 16 residues. The V gene's germline CDR1 is SEHNR and CDR2 FQNEAQ (reference sequence). CDR3 bases: TGTGCCAGCAGCTTTATGGCCCTTCGGACTAATGAAAAACTGTTTTTT. It yields the protein CASSFMALRTNEKLFF.

A single count supports this clone. The sample has other DNA sequences that encode this CDR3 too. The chain's CDR3 is CASSDRDQPQHF. CDR3 coding DNA: TGTGCCAGCAGCGACCGGGATCAGCCCCAGCATTTT. The chain joins TRBV2 to TRBJ1-5; no definite D call. Germline V gene data show CDR1 as SNHLY and CDR2 as FYNNEI. Trimming removed 6 bases at V and 5 bases at J, with 8 bases between. The CDR3 totals 12 residues.

The chain is built from TRBV5-1 and TRBJ2-7, with D perhaps matching TRBD1 (5 bases). Per germline, CDR1 SGHRS and CDR2 YFSETQ. Trimming removed 0 bases at V and 0 bases at J, with 7 bases between. The CDR3 extends over 14 amino acids. The chain's CDR3 is CASSLDRRSYEQYF. DNA for the CDR3: TGCGCCAGCAGCTTGGACAGGCGCTCCTACGAGCAGTACTTC.

Concerning this clone: An end of the junction does not agree with germline; a read error may underlie this. The gene calls are TRBV12-3 or TRBV12-4 and TRBJ2-7; either TRBD1 or TRBD2 may supply D (5 bases each). CDR3 length: 11 amino acids. This CDR3 is CASSYRTERSF. The CDR3 DNA follows: TGTGCCAGCAGTTACAGGACCGAGCGGTCCTTC.

V and J are TRBV25-1 and TRBJ2-5; unclear D gene. This CDR3 region has 14 residues. V was clipped by 5 bases and J by 7 bases, with 17 bases between them. CDR1 and CDR2 from the germline V gene are MGHDK and SYGVNS. CDR3 nucleotide sequence: TGTGCCAGCAGTCCCCGTGTCCTCCAACTGACCCAGTACTTC. It yields the protein CASSPRVLQLTQYF.

The genes are TRBV19 and TRBJ1-1; TRBD1 is a possible D gene (6 bases). V lost 10 bases and J 0 bases, leaving 18 bases between the germline ends. This CDR3 spans 15 amino acids. Germline CDR1 and CDR2: LNHDA and SQIVND (reference sequence). CDR3 sequence reads: CATKSRGRVNTEAFF. DNA of the CDR3: TGTGCCACCAAGAGCAGGGGTCGCGTGAACACTGAAGCTTTCTTT.

Written as DNA, the CDR3 is TGTGCCAGCAGTTTATTACTAGCGGGAGAGGGGAGCACAGATACGCAGTATTTT. It codes for CASSLLLAGEGSTDTQYF. The V gene is TRBV28, the J gene TRBJ2-3, with 11 bases that match TRBD2. Losses at the gene ends were 1 base for V and 0 bases for J; bases not matched to a gene: 6. The CDR3 loop spans 18 amino acids. Per the germline V gene, CDR1 is MDHEN and CDR2 is SYDVKM.

This clone was seen once. The chain joins TRBV7-7 to TRBJ1-1; 7 bases line up with TRBD1. CDR1 and CDR2 from the germline V gene are SSHAT and FNYEAQ (reference sequence). The CDR3 runs to 16 residues. V dropped 2 bases and J dropped 3; count of bases not matched to a gene: 9. In nucleotides, the CDR3 is TGTGCCAGCAGCTTATCCCAGACAGGGTCAGACACTGAAGCTTTCTTT. This encodes CASSLSQTGSDTEAFF.

This chain joins TRBV7-2 and TRBJ2-3, with D perhaps assigned TRBD1 or TRBD2 (5 bases each). This CDR3 region has 16 residues. Germline assignment: CDR1 SGHTA and CDR2 FQGNSA. The V and J ends lost 6 bases and 1 base respectively, with 17 bases between them. Written as DNA, the CDR3 is TGTGCCAGCAGTCCCCGGGGCCCACCACGCACAGATACGCAGTATTTT. Its protein is CASSPRGPPRTDTQYF.